A single sample is the source of the 9 T cell receptor beta chains below, sequenced in a study of T cell responses to AZD1222 COVID-19 vaccine. Data came from immunoSEQ multiplex PCR; TCRdb stores just in-frame clones and leaves some out. Of approximately 90,000 clones in the sample, roughly nine tenths were seen once. The sample here was peripheral blood, taken on day 0 of AZD1222 vaccination. Source of these receptors: an adult in good health.

The chain uses TRBV4-3 and TRBJ1-5; tentative D call: TRBD1 (5 bases). The CDR3 runs to 16 residues. Germline loops: CDR1 LGHNA, CDR2 YSLEER. With 0 bases removed from V and 5 bases from J, the gap between germline ends came to 14 bases. The CDR3 reads CASSQEFGGRHQPQHF. The CDR3 region has the DNA TGCGCCAGCAGCCAAGAGTTTGGGGGTAGACATCAGCCCCAGCATTTT.

J is TRBJ2-3 and V is TRBV3-1 (or the pseudogene TRBV3-2); possibly TRBD2 for D (5 bases). Germline V gives CDR1 LGHDT, CDR2 YNNKEL (reference sequence). The CDR3 is 18 amino acids. The V gene lost 1 base and the J gene lost 0 bases, with 17 bases spanning the gap. CDR3 loop: CASSQGETTNPSTDTQYF. As DNA, the CDR3 is TGTGCCAGCAGCCAAGGCGAGACTACTAATCCTAGCACAGATACGCAGTATTTT.

V usage is TRBV28 and J usage is TRBJ2-5; D is undetermined. The CDR3 spans 18 residues. The V and J ends lost 3 bases and 5 bases respectively, with 25 bases between them. From germline, CDR1 is MDHEN and CDR2 SYDVKM. The CDR3 loop is CASSFSRTKGSVQETQYF. The CDR3 bases are TGTGCCAGCAGTTTTAGTAGAACCAAAGGGTCCGTGCAGGAGACCCAGTACTTC.

V is TRBV10-3 and J is TRBJ2-2; D gene unclear. The V end was cut by 6 bases, the J end by 5 bases, with 7 bases between. Germline-derived CDR1 and CDR2 are ENHRY and SYGVKD. CDR3 length: 12 amino acids. The CDR3 sequence is CAISRRTGELFF. The CDR3 DNA reads as TGTGCCATCAGCCGACGTACCGGGGAGCTGTTTTTT.

This clone was counted between two and nine times. This chain joins TRBV19 and TRBJ2-7; TRBD1 matches at 8 bases. In germline, CDR1 is LNHDA, CDR2 SQIVND (reference sequence). The CDR3 has 16 residues. The V gene end was trimmed by 3 bases and the J gene end by 3 bases; junction bases not matched to a gene: 10. The CDR3 nucleotides read TGTGCCAGTAGTATTGCCGCCTTAGGGACAGGCTACGAGCAGTACTTC. Translated: CASSIAALGTGYEQYF.

The V and J genes are TRBV19 and TRBJ2-3; 7 bases line up with TRBD1. The CDR3 totals 15 residues. J lost 2 bases, V lost 4 bases, and 6 bases had no gene match. Germline CDR1 reads LNHDA; CDR2 reads SQIVND (reference sequence). CDR3 residues: CASSNRQGYTDTQYF. CDR3 DNA: TGTGCCAGTAGTAACCGACAGGGATACACAGATACGCAGTATTTT.

This clone was counted once. The rearrangement links TRBV28 to TRBJ1-5, with 12 bases matching TRBD1. After removal of 3 bases from V and 2 bases from J, the junction contained 5 bases not matched to a gene. The CDR3 runs 17 residues. Germline CDR1 is MDHEN and CDR2 is SYDVKM. Here the CDR3 DNA reads TGTGCCAGCAGTTTGATGGGGACAGGGGGCGGCAATCAGCCCCAGCATTTT. Its translation: CASSLMGTGGGNQPQHF. The full variable domain, in which reference TRBV28 and TRBJ1-5 provide the parts outside the CDR3, is DVKVTQSSRYLVKRTGEKVFLECVQDMDHENMFWYRQDPGLGLRLIYFSYDVKMKEKGDIPEGYSVSREKKERFSLILESASTNQTSMYLCASSLMGTGGGNQPQHFGDGTRLSIL.

CDR3 sequence (DNA): TGTGCCAGCAGTCTCATCGCCAGGGTTAACACTGAAGCTTTCTTT. This sequence encodes CASSLIARVNTEAFF. The chain recombines TRBV28 with TRBJ1-1, with TRBD1 as a possible D gene (5 bases). V lost 5 bases and J 2 bases, leaving 15 bases between the germline ends. This CDR3 comprises 15 residues. CDR1 and CDR2 (germline): MDHEN, SYDVKM.

V usage is TRBV2 and J usage is TRBJ1-5; 8 bases are shared with TRBD1. J gave up 3 bases and V 1 base, and 2 bases lay outside the gene matches. The CDR3 has 15 residues. CDR1 SNHLY and CDR2 FYNNEI come from the germline V gene. CDR3 in amino acids: CASSEDRGYNQPQHF. Here the CDR3 DNA reads TGTGCCAGCAGTGAAGACAGGGGGTACAATCAGCCCCAGCATTTT.